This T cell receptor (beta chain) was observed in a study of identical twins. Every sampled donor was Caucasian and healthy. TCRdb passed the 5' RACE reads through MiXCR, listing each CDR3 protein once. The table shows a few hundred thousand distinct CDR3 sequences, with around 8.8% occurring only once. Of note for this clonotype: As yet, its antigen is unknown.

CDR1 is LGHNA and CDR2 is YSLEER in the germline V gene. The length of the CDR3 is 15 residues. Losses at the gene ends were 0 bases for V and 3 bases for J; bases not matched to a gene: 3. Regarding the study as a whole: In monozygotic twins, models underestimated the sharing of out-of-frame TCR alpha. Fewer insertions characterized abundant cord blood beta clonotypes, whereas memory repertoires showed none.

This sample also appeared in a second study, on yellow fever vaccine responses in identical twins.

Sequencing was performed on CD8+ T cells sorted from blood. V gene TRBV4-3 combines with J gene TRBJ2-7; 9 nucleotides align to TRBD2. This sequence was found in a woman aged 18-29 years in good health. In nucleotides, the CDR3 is TGCGCCAGCAGCCAAGATCAGCGGGAGGACTACGAGCAGTACTTC. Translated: CASSQDQREDYEQYF.